The clone carrying this T cell receptor beta chain came up once. What it recognizes is unknown. The CDR3 covers 14 residues. V was pared by 2 bases and J by 3 bases, with 11 bases between. These data are taken from a study of Ad26.COV2.S vaccination and SARS-CoV-2 variants. Study as a whole: Each vaccinee took Ad26.COV2.S intramuscularly, once or twice 56 days apart.

Overall study results and limits: From the TCR breadth and depth analyses, total T cell responses may have been underestimated.

Treatment meaning: roughly 19 received Ad26.COV2.S at low or high dose, single or two shots; several received placebo; per-sample allocation not given. The samples were gathered on day 63 after the first injection of vaccine or placebo. This Boston cohort included adults aged 18-55 years. This vaccine is an Ad26 vector that expresses the Wuhan-strain SARS-CoV-2 spike. Profiled with immunoSEQ multiplex PCR; TCRdb holds only in-frame clones, not every one. Among about 330,000 clones listed, about 90% were seen once. The receptor was isolated from a person between 18 and 60 years old who received the Ad26.COV2.S COVID-19 vaccine or a placebo. The sample was peripheral blood, taken in a trial of Ad26.COV2.S vaccine versus placebo. This chain uses TRBV5-3 with TRBJ1-1, with a possible D match to TRBD1 (6 bases). TRBV5-3 is given ORF status, its function remaining uncertain. DNA of the CDR3: TGTGCCAGAAGCTTCAGGGGCATGGACACTGAAGCTTTCTTT. This gives the protein CARSFRGMDTEAFF.